The entry that follows covers one T cell receptor beta chain sequence. CDR3 length: 13 residues. The V end lost 1 base, the J end lost 2 bases, and 6 bases lay between the germline ends. The germline gives CDR1 SQVTM, CDR2 ANQGSEA. The sample originates from a study of blood T cell repertoires in COVID-19. Study at large: Spain, Italy and the United States supplied samples that represented acute and convalescent COVID-19. T cells, B-cell-depleted T cells, or PBMCs provided the cDNA or gDNA that served as material.

Original processing notes: From reference gene primer amplification, estimates of nucleated cell counts were derived. The protocol was immunoSEQ multiplex PCR, while the TCRdb copy is restricted to in-frame clones and leaves out a portion. The DNA was the basis for D and trimming; V, J and clone size are from that table. The sample includes just under 150,000 clones, approximately 90% seen only once; the top ten take 0.75% to 0.95%. This TCR was sampled from a woman aged 50 to 65 with acute or convalescent COVID-19. The sample was peripheral blood. This chain links TRBV29-1 with TRBJ2-4; D call uncertain. This CDR3 reads CSVEGLSKNIQYF. CDR3 DNA: TGCAGCGTTGAAGGGCTCTCCAAAAACATTCAGTACTTC.